This T cell receptor beta chain is drawn from a study of tissue T cells after allogeneic stem cell transplantation. Broader study findings: Within patients, tissue anatomy strongly shaped TCR repertoire composition. Few T cell clones were shared across patients, but motif clusters showed tissue-specific shared signatures.

A remark on this clone: What it binds is unknown. Mouse names are used for the genes.

The data were produced by immunoSEQ multiplex PCR, yet TCRdb's version contains in-frame clones alone and is incomplete. The sample lists under 25,000 clones, approximately 77% seen once, with under 0.75% in the top ten. The specimen sequenced was spleen. The sequence was obtained from a female BALB/c mouse in good health. The strain's MHC type: H2-d.

CDR3 sequence: CASTDWGGRAETLYF. Incomplete CDR3 DNA: TGTGCCAGCACGGACTGGGGGGGCCGTGCAGAAACGCTGTAT. V gene TRBV4 combines with J gene TRBJ2-3; TRBD2 matches at 13 bases. The CDR3 goes on 1 residue after the read ends, and that part is filled in from the germline J gene. Germline CDR1 and CDR2: LGHDT and YNNKQL (reference sequence). Trimming at V came to 7 bases and at J to 1 base, leaving 2 bases not matched to a gene. There are 15 residues in the CDR3. Complete variable domain (other parts from reference TRBV4 and TRBJ2-3): ETAVFQTPNYHVTQVGNEVSFNCKQTLGHDTMYWYKQDSKKLLKIMFSYNNKQLIVNETVPRRFSPQSSDKAHLNLRIKSVEPEDSAVYLCASTDWGGRAETLYFGSGTRLTVL.